The 27 T cell receptor beta chains listed next were all sequenced from one sample in a study of Graves' ophthalmopathy and Graves' hyperthyroidism. The authors amplified TCR beta CDR3 regions, and they did so from RNA transcripts for repertoire sequencing. Amplification began with first-round RT-PCR using HTBI primers, then second-round multiplex PCR was performed. A single record per CDR3 protein comes from TCRdb applying MiXCR to the multiplex PCR reads. This sample has 300,000 to 500,000 distinct CDR3 sequences, with roughly 15% found just once. Sequences were obtained from peripheral blood. The receptors come from a young woman with stable Graves' hyperthyroidism.

This clonotype came up many times. One end of the junction fails to match germline, which may point to a read error. The rearrangement links TRBV5-1 to TRBJ1-6, with 8 bases identical to TRBD1. CDR1 and CDR2 (germline): SGHRS, YFSETQ. This CDR3 is built from 14 residues. The CDR3 coding sequence is TGTGCCAGCAGCCAAGGACAGGGAAATTCACCCCTCCACTTT. Translating it yields CASSQGQGNSPLHF.

This clonotype occurred a few times. The V call is TRBV6-1, the J call TRBJ2-5, with D perhaps TRBD1 (5 bases). V was pared by 6 bases and J by 1 base, with 12 bases between. The CDR3 extends over 14 amino acids. Per the germline V gene, CDR1 is MNHNS and CDR2 is SASEGT. In nucleotides, the CDR3 is TGTGCCAGCAGACCCCGACAGCTCCAAGAGACCCAGTACTTC. Translation gives CASRPRQLQETQYF.

This clonotype was observed at least ten times. The chain employs TRBV19 and TRBJ1-4, with D perhaps matching TRBD1 (6 bases). V gave up 6 bases and J gave up 4 bases, with 12 bases separating them. The germline gives CDR1 LNHDA, CDR2 SQIVND (reference sequence). The CDR3 has 14 amino acids. CDR3 sequence reads: CASSTGWGNEKLFF. The CDR3 region has the DNA TGTGCCAGTAGCACAGGGTGGGGTAATGAAAAACTGTTTTTT. The whole variable domain, filled in from reference TRBV19 and TRBJ1-4, reads DGGITQSPKYLFRKEGQNVTLSCEQNLNHDAMYWYRQDPGQGLRLIYYSQIVNDFQKGDIAEGYSVSREKKESFPLTVTSAQKNPTAFYLCASSTGWGNEKLFFGSGTQLSVL.

The CDR3 DNA sequence: TGTGCCAGCAGCCAAGGGGACGGCTTGAACACTGAAGCTTTCTTT. This codes for CASSQGDGLNTEAFF. The chain links TRBV4-2 to TRBJ1-1, with D perhaps matching TRBD1 (5 bases). V dropped 1 base and J dropped 0 bases, with 9 bases sitting between them. This CDR3 comprises 15 residues. Looked up from germline, CDR1 is LGHNA and CDR2 is YNFKEQ.

About this clonotype itself: The junction differs from germline at one of its ends, possibly a read error. This chain uses TRBV25-1 with TRBJ1-1, with no clear D. The V gene's germline CDR1 is MGHDK and CDR2 SYGVNS. This CDR3 comprises 14 residues. CDR3 sequence reads: CASSELGVKTEAFF. In DNA, the CDR3 is TGTGCCAGCAGTGAACTCGGGGTGAAGACTGAAGCTTTCTTT.

This clonotype was detected many times. This chain connects TRBV20-1 to TRBJ1-2; D not certain. Trimming removed 6 bases from V and 4 bases from J, with 12 bases in between. The CDR3 is made up of 12 amino acids. Germline V gene sequence: CDR1 DFQATT, CDR2 SNEGSKA (reference sequence). The CDR3 DNA follows: TGCAGTGCGCTCTCAAAGTCCTATGGCTACACCTTC. This encodes CSALSKSYGYTF.

This clonotype has at least ten counts. The rearrangement uses TRBV24-1 and TRBJ1-5; possibly TRBD1 for D (6 bases). The CDR3 runs to 13 residues. Germline V gene data show CDR1 as KGHDR and CDR2 as SFDVKD. Trimming left V 9 bases short and J 5 bases short, with 13 bases between. The DNA for the CDR3 is TGTGCCACCGAGGGGGGCCGGGATCAGCCCCAGCATTTT. Protein: CATEGGRDQPQHF.

Ten or more counts support this clonotype. V usage is TRBV20-1 and J usage is TRBJ2-7, with 9 bases identical to TRBD1. The junction had 9 bases not matched to a gene; V was cut back by 3 bases and J by 6 bases. Per the germline V gene, CDR1 is DFQATT and CDR2 is SNEGSKA (reference sequence). The CDR3 contains 14 residues. CDR3 coding DNA: TGCAGTGCTAGCCCCGGGACAGGGTGGTCCGAGCAGTACTTC. Residues: CSASPGTGWSEQYF.

This clonotype has ten or more counts. One junction end does not reproduce the germline sequence, and a read error may be involved. The chain uses TRBV10-3 and TRBJ1-1, with D perhaps matching TRBD1 (5 bases). The CDR3 covers 13 residues. Germline CDR1 reads ENHRY; CDR2 reads SYGVKD. For the CDR3, the DNA is TGTGCCATCAGCGAGTGGAAGGACAAAGGCGCTTTCTTT. It is translated as CAISEWKDKGAFF.

This clonotype has a count of ten or more. An end of the junction differs from the germline gene, which may be a read error. The rearrangement links TRBV7-8 to TRBJ2-4; no definite D call. Germline V lookup: CDR1 SGHVS, CDR2 FQNEAQ. CDR3 length: 17 amino acids. The CDR3 protein is CASSLPRTNIAKNIKYF. The CDR3 DNA reads as TGTGCCAGCAGCTTACCCCGCACGAATATAGCCAAAAACATTAAGTACTTC. Combining the CDR3 with reference TRBV7-8 and TRBJ2-4 gives the whole variable domain GAGVSQSPRYKVAKRGQDVALRCDPISGHVSLFWYQQALGQGPEFLTYFQNEAQLDKSGLPSDRFFAERPEGSVSTLKIQRTQQEDSAVYLCASSLPRTNIAKNIKYFGAGTRLSVL.

This clonotype showed up many times. This rearrangement joins TRBV24-1 to TRBJ1-1; D not certain. CDR1 KGHDR and CDR2 SFDVKD come from the germline V gene. Trimming took off 5 bases at V and 1 base at J, with 13 bases between the two ends. The CDR3 is made up of 15 amino acids. The CDR3 DNA reads TGTGCCACCAGTGGAGGTGGACGGGCGAACACTGAAGCTTTCTTT. It yields the protein CATSGGGRANTEAFF.

This clonotype was counted at least ten times. This chain links TRBV10-3 with TRBJ2-7; D remains ambiguous. CDR1 and CDR2 from the germline V gene are ENHRY and SYGVKD. CDR3 length: 17 residues. V was shortened by 3 bases and J by 0 bases, with 18 bases between the two germline ends. The CDR3 region is CAISERVSWSSSYEQYF. As DNA, the CDR3 is TGTGCCATCAGTGAACGGGTCAGCTGGTCTAGCTCCTACGAGCAGTACTTC.

The V and J genes are TRBV18 and TRBJ1-1; possible D gene TRBD1, 5 bases. Germline V lookup: CDR1 KGHSH, CDR2 LQKENI. V was shortened by 6 bases and J by 6 bases, with 17 bases between the two germline ends. The CDR3 is made up of 14 amino acids. The chain's CDR3 is CASSPLRAGAEAFF. DNA of the CDR3: TGTGCCAGCTCCCCCCTACGGGCGGGGGCTGAAGCTTTCTTT.

Ten or more counts support this clonotype. The CDR3: CASSQDPGNSNQPQHF. In nucleotides, the CDR3 is TGCGCCAGCAGCCAAGATCCCGGGAATAGCAATCAGCCCCAGCATTTT. J is TRBJ1-5 and V is TRBV4-1, with D unclear. The CDR3 totals 16 residues. Trimming removed 0 bases at V and 0 bases at J, with 9 bases between. Germline assignment: CDR1 MGHRA and CDR2 YSYEKL.

Ten or more counts support this clonotype. The chain combines TRBV4-1 with TRBJ1-1; possible D gene TRBD1, 5 bases. The CDR3 extends over 15 amino acids. Germline V gene lookup returns CDR1 MGHRA and CDR2 YSYEKL. The V gene lost 0 bases and the J gene lost 0 bases, with 8 bases spanning the gap. The chain's CDR3 is CASSQEGGLNTEAFF. Here the CDR3 DNA reads TGCGCCAGCAGCCAAGAGGGGGGGTTGAACACTGAAGCTTTCTTT.

The chain couples TRBV7-3 to TRBJ1-1; tentative D call: TRBD1 (5 bases). This CDR3 has 13 residues. V was cut by 8 bases and J by 6 bases, with 16 bases left in between. Germline V gene lookup returns CDR1 SGHTA and CDR2 FQGTGA. For the CDR3, the DNA is TGTGCCAGCCGCTCTTTAACGACAGCTGAAGCTTTCTTT. This codes for CASRSLTTAEAFF.

This clonotype has only a few counts. A read error is possible here, since a much larger clone lies one base away. This chain connects TRBV5-1 to TRBJ1-1; D may be TRBD1 (5 bases). The CDR3 has 15 amino acids. The germline CDR1 and CDR2 sequences are SGHRS and YFSETQ. V gave up 4 bases and J gave up 4 bases, with 17 bases separating them. CDR3 loop: CASSLTGTLGTEAFF. In DNA, the CDR3 is TGCGCCAGCAGCCTAACCGGGACGTTAGGCACTGAAGCTTTCTTT. The full variable domain, its missing parts supplied by reference TRBV5-1 and TRBJ1-1, is KAGVTQTPRYLIKTRGQQVTLSCSPISGHRSVSWYQQTPGQGLQFLFEYFSETQRNKGNFPGRFSGRQFSNSRSEMNVSTLELGDSALYLCASSLTGTLGTEAFFGQGTRLTVV.

This clonotype was observed at least ten times. The V and J genes are TRBV6-2 or TRBV6-3 and TRBJ2-7, with D hard to call. The CDR3 is 11 amino acids. The ends were cut back, 2 bases at V and 6 bases at J, with 5 bases in the middle. CDR1 and CDR2 (germline): MNHEY, SVGEGT. CDR3 sequence (DNA): TGTGCCAGCAGTTACATGCGCGAGCAGTACTTC. It codes for CASSYMREQYF.

This clonotype was counted ten times or more. The genes are TRBV12-3 or TRBV12-4 and TRBJ1-6, with 7 bases aligning to TRBD1. After removal of 4 bases from V and 7 bases from J, the junction contained 7 bases not matched to a gene. This CDR3 comprises 15 residues. The CDR3 spells CASSSTGSGNSPLHF. The CDR3, as DNA: TGTGCCAGCAGTTCGACAGGGTCTGGGAATTCACCCCTCCACTTT.

The chain combines TRBV7-2 with TRBJ1-1, with unresolved D. In germline, CDR1 is SGHTA, CDR2 FQGNSA. The CDR3 is 12 residues long. V lost 7 bases to trimming and J lost 4 bases, with 10 bases between them. Here the CDR3 reads CASNPFGTEAFF. The CDR3 bases are TGTGCCAGCAACCCGTTTGGCACTGAAGCTTTCTTT.

At least ten counts were recorded for this clonotype. This chain uses TRBV7-2 with TRBJ1-2; D is uncertain. The V and J ends lost 1 base and 4 bases respectively, with 13 bases between them. Germline assignment: CDR1 SGHTA and CDR2 FQGNSA. The CDR3 totals 15 residues. The CDR3, as DNA: TGTGCCAGCAGCTTAGTTCCGGACGACCTCTATGGCTACACCTTC. It specifies CASSLVPDDLYGYTF.

In its sample, this clonotype was seen many times. The chain is built from TRBV24-1 and TRBJ2-3; 7 bases align to TRBD2. The CDR3 extends over 14 amino acids. CDR1 is KGHDR, CDR2 SFDVKD, per germline. The V and J ends lost 0 bases and 8 bases, in that order; junction bases with no gene match: 4. The CDR3 nucleotides are TGTGCCACCAGTGATTTGAGGCGGGGGATTACGCAGTATTTT. Amino acid sequence: CATSDLRRGITQYF.

This clonotype has a count of ten or more. DNA for the CDR3: TGCGCCAGCAGTGAGCCGGGTCCTACTGAAGCTTTCTTT. The encoded protein is CASSEPGPTEAFF. The V and J genes are TRBV10-2 and TRBJ1-1; D remains ambiguous. V lost 2 bases and J lost 5, with 9 bases in between. CDR1 WSHSY and CDR2 SAAADI come from the germline V gene. The CDR3 sequence is 13 residues long.

Comments on this clonotype: It may be a read error: a sequence one base away is much more abundant. V is TRBV6-2 or TRBV6-3 and J is TRBJ2-2, with D possibly called TRBD1 or TRBD2 (5 bases each). Germline values: CDR1 MNHEY, CDR2 SVGEGT. The CDR3 contains 12 residues. The CDR3 nucleotides read TGTGCCAGCAGACCGGGACGCAGGGAGCTGTGTTTT. It is translated as CASRPGRRELCF.

The J gene is TRBJ2-2, the V gene TRBV6-4; 10 bases align to TRBD1. Germline loops: CDR1 MRHNA, CDR2 SNTAGT. The junction had 20 bases not matched to a gene; V was cut back by 6 bases and J by 4 bases. The CDR3 extends over 20 amino acids. CDR3 in amino acids: CASRVIGYRDRGFSTGELFF. CDR3 nucleotides: TGTGCCAGCAGAGTGATTGGCTACCGGGACAGGGGATTTTCCACCGGGGAGCTGTTTTTT.

This clonotype was detected ten times or more. The chain couples TRBV7-2 to TRBJ1-1, with D possibly matching TRBD1 (5 bases). Per germline, CDR1 SGHTA and CDR2 FQGNSA. V lost 2 bases and J lost 0, with 10 bases in between. The length of the CDR3 is 15 residues. The CDR3 reads CASSLRRGVNTEAFF. CDR3 bases: TGTGCCAGCAGCTTAAGGCGGGGGGTGAACACTGAAGCTTTCTTT.

In its sample, this clonotype was seen many times. This rearrangement joins TRBV20-1 to TRBJ1-1; D gene uncertain. The germline V gene has CDR1 DFQATT and CDR2 SNEGSKA (reference sequence). The CDR3 is 12 residues long. The V end lost 6 bases, the J end lost 3 bases, and 11 bases lay between the germline ends. CDR3 sequence reads: CSALARHTEAFF. CDR3 coding DNA: TGCAGTGCCTTAGCCAGGCACACTGAAGCTTTCTTT.